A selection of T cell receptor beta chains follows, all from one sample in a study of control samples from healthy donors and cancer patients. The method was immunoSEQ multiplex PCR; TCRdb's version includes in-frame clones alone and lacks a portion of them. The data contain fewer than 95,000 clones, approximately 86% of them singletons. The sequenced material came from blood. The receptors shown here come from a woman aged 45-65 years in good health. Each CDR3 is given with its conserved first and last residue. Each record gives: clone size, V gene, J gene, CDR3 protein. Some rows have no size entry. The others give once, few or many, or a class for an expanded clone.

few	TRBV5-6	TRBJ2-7	CASSLAGTGRREQYF
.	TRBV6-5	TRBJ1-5	CASSSATVTGNQPQHF
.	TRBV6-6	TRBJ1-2	CASRETGSPGYTF
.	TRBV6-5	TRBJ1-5	CASYDRVNQPQHF
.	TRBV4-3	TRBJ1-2	CASSQSLRGSGYTF
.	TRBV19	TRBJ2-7	CASSIKVSGSFYEQYF
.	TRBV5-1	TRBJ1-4	CASSPGQRNEKLFF
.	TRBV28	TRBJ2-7	CASSLRASSYYEQYF
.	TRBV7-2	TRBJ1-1	CASSLSTGVATEAFF
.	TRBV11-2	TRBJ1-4	CASSLVGQGGQKLFF
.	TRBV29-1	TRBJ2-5	CSVLGGFQETQYF
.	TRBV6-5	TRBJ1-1	CASRRDTEAFF
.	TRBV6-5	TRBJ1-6	CASSRGQGNSPLHF
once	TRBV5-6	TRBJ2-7	CASARTAYEQYF
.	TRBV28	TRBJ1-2	CASSLNGYTF
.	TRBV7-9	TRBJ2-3	CASSRSGGLSTDTQYF
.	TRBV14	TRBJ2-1	CASSPRGGGGLYNEQFF
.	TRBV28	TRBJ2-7	CASMWGRLADISYEQYF
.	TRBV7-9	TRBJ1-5	CASSRWEEGNQPQHF
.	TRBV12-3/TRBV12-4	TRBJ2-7	CASSSSMSYEQYF
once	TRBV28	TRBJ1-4	CASTSPTGFGEKLFF
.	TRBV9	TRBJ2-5	CASSPLGGGETQYF
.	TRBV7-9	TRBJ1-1	CASSSTGINTEAFF
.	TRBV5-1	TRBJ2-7	CASSTSRTSGRAHEQYF
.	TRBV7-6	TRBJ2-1	CASSSKLLAGDSNEQFF
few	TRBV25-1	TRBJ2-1	CASTGELDEQFF
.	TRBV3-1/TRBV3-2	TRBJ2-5	CASSQVRRQPRWETQYF
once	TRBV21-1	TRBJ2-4	CASSARLAGGPNIQYF
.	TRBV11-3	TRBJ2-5	CASGQETQYF
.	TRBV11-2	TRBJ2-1	CASAKGRPSYNEQFF
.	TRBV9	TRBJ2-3	CASSVDLVTDTQYF
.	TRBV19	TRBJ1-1	CASSMWGLTEAFF
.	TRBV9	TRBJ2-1	CASSAGDRLSYNEQFF
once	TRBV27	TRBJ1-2	CASRGTGKGEGGYTF
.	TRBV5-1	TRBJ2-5	CASSLEFLAGGTQYF
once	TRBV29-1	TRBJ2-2	CSVNWAGDTGELFF
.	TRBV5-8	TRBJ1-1	CASSSALDLRRTEAFF
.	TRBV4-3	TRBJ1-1	CASSQEGGNTEAFF
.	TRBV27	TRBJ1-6	CASSLSLQIRSSYNSPLHF
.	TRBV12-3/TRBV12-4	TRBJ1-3	CASNVNFRNTIYF
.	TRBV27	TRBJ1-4	CASSPSGGNEKLFF
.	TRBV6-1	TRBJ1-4	CASSDTIRTNEKLFF
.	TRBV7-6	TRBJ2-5	CASSLELAGGSWSETQYF
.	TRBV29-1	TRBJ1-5	CSVEDWCSVGQGQNQPQHF
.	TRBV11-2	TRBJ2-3	CASRADTQYF
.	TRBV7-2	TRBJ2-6	CASSLFGRGQGANVLTF
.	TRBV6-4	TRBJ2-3	CASSESGGGPDTQYF
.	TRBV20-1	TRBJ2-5	CSASSGIAGTQYF
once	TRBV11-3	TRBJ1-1	CASSRRAGEVNTEAFF
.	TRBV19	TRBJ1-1	CASTLGGVNTEAFF
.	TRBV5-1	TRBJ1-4	CASSPGTGAPGGEKLFF
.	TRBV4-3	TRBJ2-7	CASSQLTGTQYEQYF
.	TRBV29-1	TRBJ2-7	CSVLRDRDAYEQYF
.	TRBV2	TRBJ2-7	CASRGDRSSYEQYF